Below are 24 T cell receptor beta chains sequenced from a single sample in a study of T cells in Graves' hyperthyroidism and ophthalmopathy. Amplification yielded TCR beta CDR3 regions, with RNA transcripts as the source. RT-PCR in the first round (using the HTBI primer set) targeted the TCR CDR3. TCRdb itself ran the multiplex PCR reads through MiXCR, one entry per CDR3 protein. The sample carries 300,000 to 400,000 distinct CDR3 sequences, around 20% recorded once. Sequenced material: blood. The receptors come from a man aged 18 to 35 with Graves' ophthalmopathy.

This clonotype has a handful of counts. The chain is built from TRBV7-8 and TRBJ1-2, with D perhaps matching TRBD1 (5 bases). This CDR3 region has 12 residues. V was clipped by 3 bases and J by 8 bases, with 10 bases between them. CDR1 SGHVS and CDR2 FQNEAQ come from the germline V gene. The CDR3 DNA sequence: TGTGCCAGCAGCTTTCAGGGAGACGGCTACACCTTC. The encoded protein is CASSFQGDGYTF.

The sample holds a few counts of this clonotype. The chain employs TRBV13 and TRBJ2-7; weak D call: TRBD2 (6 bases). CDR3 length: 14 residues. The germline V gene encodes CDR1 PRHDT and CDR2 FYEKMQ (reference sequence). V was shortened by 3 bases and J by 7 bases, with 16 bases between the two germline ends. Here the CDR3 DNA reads TGTGCCAGCAGCTTGAGTTTTAATGGGGGGGAGCAGTACTTC. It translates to CASSLSFNGGEQYF. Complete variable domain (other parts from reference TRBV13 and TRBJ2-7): AAGVIQSPRHLIKEKRETATLKCYPIPRHDTVYWYQQGPGQDPQFLISFYEKMQSDKGSIPDRFSAQQFSDYHSELNMSSLELGDSALYFCASSLSFNGGEQYFGPGTRLTVT.

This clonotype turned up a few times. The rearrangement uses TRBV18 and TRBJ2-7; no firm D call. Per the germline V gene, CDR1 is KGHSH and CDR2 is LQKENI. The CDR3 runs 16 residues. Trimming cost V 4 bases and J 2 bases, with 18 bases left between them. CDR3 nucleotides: TGTGCCAGCTCACGATTCGAGTCCCAAGAAACCTACGAGCAGTACTTC. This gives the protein CASSRFESQETYEQYF.

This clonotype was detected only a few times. CDR3 coding DNA: TGCAGTGCTAGAGATTTCGGGACAGGGTGGTGGGAGACCCAGTACTTC. It specifies CSARDFGTGWWETQYF. The chain joins TRBV20-1 to TRBJ2-5; 9 positions agree with TRBD1. The CDR3 is 16 residues long. Germline V gives CDR1 DFQATT, CDR2 SNEGSKA (reference sequence). V shed 0 bases, J shed 5 bases, and the junction held 10 bases outside the gene matches.

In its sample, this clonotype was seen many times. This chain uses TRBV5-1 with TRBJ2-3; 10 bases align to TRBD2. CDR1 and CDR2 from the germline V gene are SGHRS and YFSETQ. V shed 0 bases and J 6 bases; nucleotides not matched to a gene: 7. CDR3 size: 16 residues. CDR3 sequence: CASSLVASGGMDTQYF. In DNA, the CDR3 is TGCGCCAGCAGCTTGGTGGCTAGCGGGGGTATGGATACGCAGTATTTT.

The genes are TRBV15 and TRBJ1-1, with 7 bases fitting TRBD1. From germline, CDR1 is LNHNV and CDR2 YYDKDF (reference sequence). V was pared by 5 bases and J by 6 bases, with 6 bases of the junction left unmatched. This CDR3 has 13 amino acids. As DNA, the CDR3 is TGTGCCACCAGCTTCAGGGGGAGCCCTGAAGCTTTCTTT. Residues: CATSFRGSPEAFF.

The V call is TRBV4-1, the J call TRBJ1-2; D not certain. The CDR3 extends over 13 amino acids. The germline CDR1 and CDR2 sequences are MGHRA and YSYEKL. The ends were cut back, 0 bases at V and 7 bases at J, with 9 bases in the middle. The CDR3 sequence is CASSQERGGGYTF. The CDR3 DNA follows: TGCGCCAGCAGCCAAGAACGAGGAGGTGGCTACACCTTC.

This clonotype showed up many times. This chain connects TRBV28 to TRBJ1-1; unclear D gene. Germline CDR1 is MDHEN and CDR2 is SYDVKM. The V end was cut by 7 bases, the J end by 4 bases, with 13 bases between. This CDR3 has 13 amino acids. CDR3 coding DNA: TGTGCCAGCATCACCCGGGGATTCACTGAAGCTTTCTTT. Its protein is CASITRGFTEAFF.

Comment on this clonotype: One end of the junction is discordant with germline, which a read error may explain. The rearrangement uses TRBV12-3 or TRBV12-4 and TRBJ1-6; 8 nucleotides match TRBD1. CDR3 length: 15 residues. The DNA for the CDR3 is TGTGCCAGCAGAGGCTCGACAGGGGTGAATTCACCCCTCCATTTT. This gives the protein CASRGSTGVNSPLHF.

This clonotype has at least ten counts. DNA of the CDR3: TGTGCCAGCAGCCAGGATGGGACAGCATACGAGCAGTACTTC. It codes for CASSQDGTAYEQYF. The chain recombines TRBV4-2 with TRBJ2-7; 7 bases align to TRBD1. Germline CDR1 LGHNA, CDR2 YNFKEQ. Trimming cost V 3 bases and J 4 bases; bases outside gene matches: 6. The CDR3 covers 14 residues.

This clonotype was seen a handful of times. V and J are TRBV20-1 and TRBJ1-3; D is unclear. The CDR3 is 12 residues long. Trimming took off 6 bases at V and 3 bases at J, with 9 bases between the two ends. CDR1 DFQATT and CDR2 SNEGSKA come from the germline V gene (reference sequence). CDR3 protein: CSAMDGGNTIYF. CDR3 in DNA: TGCAGTGCGATGGACGGTGGAAACACCATATATTTT.

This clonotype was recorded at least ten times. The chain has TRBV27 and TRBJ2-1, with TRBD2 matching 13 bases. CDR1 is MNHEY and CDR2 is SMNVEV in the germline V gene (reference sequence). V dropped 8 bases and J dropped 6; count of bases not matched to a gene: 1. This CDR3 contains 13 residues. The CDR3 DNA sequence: TGTGCCAGCGGACTAGCGGGGGCCAATGAGCAGTTCTTC. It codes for CASGLAGANEQFF.

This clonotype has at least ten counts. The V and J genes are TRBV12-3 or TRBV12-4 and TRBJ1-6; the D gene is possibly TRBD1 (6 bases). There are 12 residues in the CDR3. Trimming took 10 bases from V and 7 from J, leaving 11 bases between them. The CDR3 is CAIRTDNSPLHF. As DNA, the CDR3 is TGTGCCATCCGGACAGACAATTCACCCCTCCACTTT.

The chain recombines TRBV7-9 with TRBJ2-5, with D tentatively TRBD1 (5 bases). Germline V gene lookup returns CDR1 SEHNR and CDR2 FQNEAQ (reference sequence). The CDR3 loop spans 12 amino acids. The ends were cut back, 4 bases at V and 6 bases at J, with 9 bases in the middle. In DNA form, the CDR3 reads TGTGCCAGCAGCTCCCCAGGGAAGACCCAGTACTTC. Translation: CASSSPGKTQYF.

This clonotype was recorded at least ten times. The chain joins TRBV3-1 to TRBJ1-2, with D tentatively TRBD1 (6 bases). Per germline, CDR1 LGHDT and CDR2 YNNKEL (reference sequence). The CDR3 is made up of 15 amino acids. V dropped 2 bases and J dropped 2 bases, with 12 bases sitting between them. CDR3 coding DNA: TGTGCCAGCAGCCAATTCAGGACAGTCAACTATGGCTACACCTTC. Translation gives CASSQFRTVNYGYTF.

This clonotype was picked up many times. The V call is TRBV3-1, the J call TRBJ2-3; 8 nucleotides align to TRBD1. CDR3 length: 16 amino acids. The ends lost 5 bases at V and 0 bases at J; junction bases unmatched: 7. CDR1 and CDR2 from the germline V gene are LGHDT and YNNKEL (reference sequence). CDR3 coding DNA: TGTGCCAGCAGCGCACCGACAGGGGAAAGCACAGATACGCAGTATTTT. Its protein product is CASSAPTGESTDTQYF.

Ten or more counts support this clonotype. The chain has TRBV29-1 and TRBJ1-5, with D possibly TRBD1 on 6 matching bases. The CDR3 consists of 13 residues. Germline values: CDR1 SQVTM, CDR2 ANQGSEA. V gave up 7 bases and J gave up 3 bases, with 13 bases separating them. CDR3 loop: CSANTGYNQPQHF. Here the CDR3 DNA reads TGCAGCGCAAATACAGGGTACAATCAGCCCCAGCATTTT.

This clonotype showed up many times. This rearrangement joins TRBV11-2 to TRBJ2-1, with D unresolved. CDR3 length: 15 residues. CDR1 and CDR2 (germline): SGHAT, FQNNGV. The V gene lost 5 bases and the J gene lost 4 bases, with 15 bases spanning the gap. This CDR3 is CASSARHLTYNEQFF. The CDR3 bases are TGTGCCAGCAGCGCCCGACACCTTACATACAATGAGCAGTTCTTC.

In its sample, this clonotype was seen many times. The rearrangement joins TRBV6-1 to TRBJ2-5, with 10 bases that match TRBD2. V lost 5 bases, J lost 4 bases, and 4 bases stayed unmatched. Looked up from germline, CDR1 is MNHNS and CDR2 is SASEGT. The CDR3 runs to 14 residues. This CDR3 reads CASSLAGARETQYF. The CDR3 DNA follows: TGTGCCAGCAGTCTAGCGGGGGCAAGAGAGACCCAGTACTTC.

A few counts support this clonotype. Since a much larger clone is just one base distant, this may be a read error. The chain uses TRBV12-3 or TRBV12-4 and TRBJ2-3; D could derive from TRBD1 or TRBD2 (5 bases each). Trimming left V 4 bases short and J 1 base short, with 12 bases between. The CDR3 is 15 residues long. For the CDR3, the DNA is TGTGCCAGCAGTTCCCCGGGACGAGGCACAGATACGCAGTATTTT. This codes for CASSSPGRGTDTQYF.

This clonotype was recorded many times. The CDR3 loop is CASSYGGSGNTIYF. In DNA, the CDR3 is TGTGCCAGCAGTTATGGAGGATCTGGAAACACCATATATTTT. The J gene is TRBJ1-3, the V gene TRBV6-1; D not certain. This CDR3 spans 14 amino acids. Germline CDR1 is MNHNS and CDR2 is SASEGT. V was pared by 5 bases and J by 1 base, with 9 bases between.

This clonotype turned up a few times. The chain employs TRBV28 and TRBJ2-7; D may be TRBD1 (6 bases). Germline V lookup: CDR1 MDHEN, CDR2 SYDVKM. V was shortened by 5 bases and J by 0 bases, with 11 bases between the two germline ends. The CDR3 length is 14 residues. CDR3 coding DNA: TGTGCCAGCAGTCCTCAGGGGTACTCCTACGAGCAGTACTTC. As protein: CASSPQGYSYEQYF.

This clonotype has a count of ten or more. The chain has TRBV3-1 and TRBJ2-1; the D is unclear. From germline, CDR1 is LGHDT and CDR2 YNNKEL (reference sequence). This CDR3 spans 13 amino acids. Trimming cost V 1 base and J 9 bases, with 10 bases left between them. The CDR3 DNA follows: TGTGCCAGCAGCCAAGTTAAGGGCGGTGAGCAGTTCTTC. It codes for CASSQVKGGEQFF.

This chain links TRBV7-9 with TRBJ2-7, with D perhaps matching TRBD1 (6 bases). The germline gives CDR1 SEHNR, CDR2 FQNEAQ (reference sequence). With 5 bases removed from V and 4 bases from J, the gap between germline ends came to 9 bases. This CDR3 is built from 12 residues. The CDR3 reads CASSRQVYEQYF. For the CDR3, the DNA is TGTGCCAGCAGCCGACAGGTTTACGAGCAGTACTTC.